The T cell receptor beta chain under discussion was sequenced for a study of regulatory T cells in long-lasting Graves disease. Study details: More than 5 years of antithyroid drugs with positive TSH receptor antibodies defined persistent Graves' disease. Overall study findings and caveats: Public clonotype sharing was higher in persistent than newly diagnosed patients.

This clonotype occurred many times. Its antigen is still unknown. Library construction for TCR beta used iRepertoire HTBI primers and Arm-PCR of CDR3 regions. TCRdb ran MiXCR on the multiplex PCR reads and lists one entry per CDR3 protein. The sample has roughly 500,000 distinct CDR3 sequences; roughly a fifth are singletons. Time point indicated: persistent/refractory GD, antithyroid drugs over 5 years with positive TRAb. TCR sequences were obtained from RNA taken from PBMCs. Material: peripheral blood mononuclear cells (PBMCs), obtained when the disease was refractory, from a patient treated with antithyroid drugs. This clonotype was obtained from a female donor with Graves disease.

CDR3 amino acids: CASSEFSHGTGKNIQYF. The CDR3 coding sequence is TGTGCCAGCAGTGAGTTCAGCCACGGGACAGGAAAAAACATTCAGTACTTC. The chain joins TRBV2 to TRBJ2-4, with 8 bases aligning to TRBD1. Germline-derived CDR1 and CDR2 are SNHLY and FYNNEI. The trim removed 3 bases at V and 4 bases at J, leaving 11 bases unmatched. The length of the CDR3 is 17 residues. Together with reference TRBV2 and TRBJ2-4, the CDR3 gives the full variable domain: EPEVTQTPSHQVTQMGQEVILRCVPISNHLYFYWYRQILGQKVEFLVSFYNNEISEKSEIFDDQFSVERPDGSNFTLKIRSTKLEDSAMYFCASSEFSHGTGKNIQYFGAGTRLSVL.